The clone carrying this TCR beta chain is a singleton in its sample. The data originate from a study of blood T cell repertoires in COVID-19. Study-level background: There were acute and convalescent COVID-19 samples, and they came from the United States, Italy and Spain.

The age range of participants was 18 to 89 years, with residence in roughly 25 US areas. Germline lookup yields CDR1 SGHRS and CDR2 YFSETQ. There are 15 residues in the CDR3. The V segment lost 0 bases and the J segment 5 bases; nucleotides outside the gene matches: 6. How the authors handled the data: Nucleated cell counts were estimated from reference gene primer amplification. The assay was immunoSEQ multiplex PCR, and TCRdb's table has in-frame clones only and misses some. V, J and clone size reflect that table, while D and trimming were determined from the DNA. The table records about 290,000 clones, roughly 90% of them present only once.

This clonotype was sampled from a woman aged 40 to 50 who had recovered from COVID-19. Sequencing used PBMCs or T cells enriched from blood (not recorded which). J is TRBJ2-3 and V is TRBV5-1, with TRBD2 matching over 7 bases. The CDR3 reads CASSLGGGVGDTQYF. CDR3 DNA sequence: TGCGCCAGCAGCTTGGGTGGGGGGGTTGGAGATACGCAGTATTTT.